Given below is one T cell receptor (beta chain) in context. Antigen specificity is unknown. Negatively enriched CD4+ T cells were divided by CD45RA into naive and memory. The data were taken from a study of shared clonotypes between healthy human individuals. This CDR3 has 13 amino acids. Looked up from germline, CDR1 is SGDLS and CDR2 is YYNGEE. Trimming removed 2 bases at V and 2 bases at J, with 2 bases between. Study-level points and caveats: Larger estimated richness was generally seen in naive subsets than in memory subsets. Several donors showed sharing of 4.5% to 5% of naive CD4 clonotypes. The genetic and exposure-history diversity represented was limited by few donors.

The assay was immunoSEQ multiplex PCR, and TCRdb's table has in-frame clones only and misses some. The profile shows a few hundred thousand clones, approximately 79% of them singletons. The chain uses TRBV9 and TRBJ2-6; D uncertain. The TCR comes from a man in his thirties or forties in good health. The sequencing sample was made of memory CD4+ T cells sorted from blood. Subset indicated: CD45RA-negative fraction. CDR3 amino acids: CASSVPGANVLTF. DNA of the CDR3: TGTGCCAGCAGCGTCCCTGGGGCCAACGTCCTGACTTTC. Variable domain in full (rest from reference TRBV9 and TRBJ2-6): DSGVTQTPKHLITATGQRVTLRCSPRSGDLSVYWYQQSLDQGLQFLIQYYNGEERAKGNILERFSAQQFPDLHSELNLSSLELGDSALYFCASSVPGANVLTFGAGSRLTVL.